The present entry profiles one T cell receptor (beta chain) with its context. Its target is unknown. The sample comes from a study of CD8 T cells in ankylosing spondylitis. General study results and limits: In synovial fluid and blood from reactive arthritis, some motif variants were previously reported. Disease-associated clonotypes exhibited CD8+ identity and were relatively infrequent in peripheral blood. Characteristic, it appeared, of ankylosing spondylitis blood was a TCR beta motif of roughly eight highly homologous variants. Clones tied to disease were said to be significantly enriched in matched ankylosing spondylitis synovial fluid.

Each TCR beta library was made by quantitative 5'-RACE that incorporated molecular barcodes. TCRdb re-called the 5' RACE reads through MiXCR, storing one row per CDR3 protein. The sample lists around 450,000 distinct CDR3 sequences, roughly a quarter seen once, with roughly 0.8% in the top ten. The germline V gene has CDR1 GTSNPN and CDR2 SVGIG (reference sequence). There are 14 residues in the CDR3. The V end lost 7 bases, the J end lost 1 base, and 14 bases lay between the germline ends. The V gene is TRBV30, the J gene TRBJ1-5; D unclear. The TCR originated in a male donor with ankylosing spondylitis. The sequenced material came from blood, either unsorted or a sorted T cell fraction (not recorded which). This chain's CDR3 is CASSGPGSNQPQHF. In nucleotides, the CDR3 is TGTGCCTCATCGGGCCCGGGGAGCAATCAGCCCCAGCATTTT.